One sample yielded the 8 T cell receptor beta chains listed below, sequenced in a study of T cells in Graves' hyperthyroidism and ophthalmopathy. Using RNA transcripts as the source, TCR beta CDR3 regions were amplified. The HTBI primer set served for first-round RT-PCR of the TCR CDR3. TCRdb fed the multiplex PCR reads into MiXCR, producing one record per CDR3 protein. This table holds over 500,000 distinct CDR3 sequences, about 15% found once. The sample taken for sequencing was blood. These receptors originate from a woman younger than 30 with Graves' ophthalmopathy.

This clonotype was observed many times. The genes are TRBV27 and TRBJ1-1, with no clear D. Trimming left V 2 bases short and J 3 bases short, with 13 bases between. Per the germline V gene, CDR1 is MNHEY and CDR2 is SMNVEV (reference sequence). CDR3 size: 15 residues. The CDR3 DNA follows: TGTGCCAGCAGTTTAAATCTGGGTATGGACACTGAAGCTTTCTTT. Encoded protein: CASSLNLGMDTEAFF.

This clonotype was seen more than once but under ten times. The genes are TRBV6-2 or TRBV6-3 and TRBJ2-2; D not resolved. Deletions cut 6 bases from V and 7 bases from J, with 12 bases between. There are 13 residues in the CDR3. Germline loops: CDR1 MNHEY, CDR2 SVGEGT. The CDR3 DNA reads as TGTGCCAGCAGCCTTAGACCCCTCGGGGAGCTGTTTTTT. It specifies CASSLRPLGELFF.

This clonotype was detected only once. The chain is built from TRBV7-9 and TRBJ2-7, with 7 bases that match TRBD2. This CDR3 contains 17 residues. The V segment lost 5 bases and the J segment 0 bases; nucleotides outside the gene matches: 13. Germline-derived CDR1 and CDR2 are SEHNR and FQNEAQ (reference sequence). The CDR3 loop reads CASSTIAGGSLSYEQYF. DNA for the CDR3: TGTGCCAGCAGCACGATCGCCGGGGGGAGTCTCTCCTACGAGCAGTACTTC.

This clonotype was recorded many times. CDR3 nucleotides: TGTGCCAGCACGACAGTAATTCCCTACAATGAGCAGTTCTTC. It yields the protein CASTTVIPYNEQFF. This chain uses TRBV28 with TRBJ2-1, with D possibly being TRBD1 (5 bases). CDR3 length equals 14 residues. Germline V gene data show CDR1 as MDHEN and CDR2 as SYDVKM. Trimming removed 7 bases at V and 2 bases at J, with 12 bases between.

CDR3: CASSYVKSSGSNEQFF. CDR3 sequence (DNA): TGTGCCAGCAGTTACGTCAAATCAAGCGGGAGTAATGAGCAGTTCTTC. The chain is built from TRBV6-5 and TRBJ2-1, with 8 bases that match TRBD2. Trimming cost V 2 bases and J 7 bases; bases outside gene matches: 10. The CDR3 runs 16 residues. In germline, CDR1 is MNHEY, CDR2 SVGAGI.

This clonotype showed up many times. This chain links TRBV6-2 or TRBV6-3 with TRBJ2-1, with 13 bases identical to TRBD2. Germline CDR1 MNHEY, CDR2 SVGEGT. The CDR3 is 15 residues long. V lost 6 bases and J lost 8; bases outside the gene matches: 7. CDR3 in DNA: TGTGCCAGCAGGACCGGGACTAGCGGGAAATATGAGCAGTTCTTC. Protein sequence: CASRTGTSGKYEQFF.

This clonotype has just a few counts. This chain uses TRBV7-9 with TRBJ2-1; 12 bases match TRBD2. CDR1 and CDR2 from the germline V gene are SEHNR and FQNEAQ (reference sequence). Germline trimming cut 0 bases from V and 8 bases from J; bases unmatched to any gene: 8. There are 17 residues in the CDR3. CDR3 amino acids: CASSLAGLAGGRDEQFF. The CDR3 DNA sequence: TGTGCCAGCAGCTTAGCAGGCCTAGCGGGAGGGAGGGATGAGCAGTTCTTC.

This clonotype came up a few times. The gene calls are TRBV6-1 and TRBJ2-1; TRBD2 is a possible D gene (5 bases). CDR1 and CDR2 (germline): MNHNS, SASEGT. V shed 6 bases and J shed 0 bases, with 15 bases lying between them. The length of the CDR3 is 16 residues. CDR3 in amino acids: CASSPRRESSYNEQFF. The CDR3 DNA reads TGTGCCAGCAGCCCCCGACGGGAAAGCTCCTACAATGAGCAGTTCTTC.